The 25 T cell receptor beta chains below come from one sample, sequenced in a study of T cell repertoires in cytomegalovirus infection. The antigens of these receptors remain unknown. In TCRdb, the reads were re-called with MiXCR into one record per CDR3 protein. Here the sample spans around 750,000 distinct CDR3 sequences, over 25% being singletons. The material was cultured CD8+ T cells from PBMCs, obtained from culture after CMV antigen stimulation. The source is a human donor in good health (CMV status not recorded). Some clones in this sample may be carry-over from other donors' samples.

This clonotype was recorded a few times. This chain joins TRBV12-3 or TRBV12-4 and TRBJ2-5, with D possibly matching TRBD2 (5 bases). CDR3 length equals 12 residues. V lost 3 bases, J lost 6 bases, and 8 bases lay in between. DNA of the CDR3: TGTGCCAGCAGTTTGGAGGCTAAGACCCAGTACTTC. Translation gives CASSLEAKTQYF.

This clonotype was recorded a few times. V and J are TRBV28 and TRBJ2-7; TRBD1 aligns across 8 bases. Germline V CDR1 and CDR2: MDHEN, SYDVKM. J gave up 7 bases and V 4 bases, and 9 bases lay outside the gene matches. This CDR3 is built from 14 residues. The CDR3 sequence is CASSSRQGTMEQYV. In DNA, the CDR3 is TGTGCCAGCAGTTCGCGACAGGGGACGATGGAGCAGTACGTC.

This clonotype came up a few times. CDR3 amino acids: CATSERRHTGELFF. CDR3 DNA sequence: TGTGCCACCAGCGAACGAAGGCACACCGGGGAGCTGTTTTTT. The V and J genes are TRBV15 and TRBJ2-2; D uncertain. The CDR3 extends over 14 amino acids. The V and J ends lost 5 bases and 3 bases respectively, with 10 bases between them. The germline V gene has CDR1 LNHNV and CDR2 YYDKDF (reference sequence).

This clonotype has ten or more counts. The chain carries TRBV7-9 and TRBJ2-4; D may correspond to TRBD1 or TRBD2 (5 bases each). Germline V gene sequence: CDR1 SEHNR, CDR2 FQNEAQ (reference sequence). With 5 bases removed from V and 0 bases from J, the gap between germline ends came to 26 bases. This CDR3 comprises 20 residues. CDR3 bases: TGTGCCAGCAGCCATCCTCGGGGCAATGTGAGCCTTCTAGCCAAAAACATTCAGTACTTC. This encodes CASSHPRGNVSLLAKNIQYF.

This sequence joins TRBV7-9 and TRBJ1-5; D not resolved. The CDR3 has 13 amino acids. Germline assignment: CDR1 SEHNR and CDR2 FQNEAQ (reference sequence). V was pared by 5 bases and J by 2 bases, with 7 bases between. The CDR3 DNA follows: TGTGCCAGCAGCACAGATGGCAATCAGCCCCAGCATTTT. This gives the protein CASSTDGNQPQHF.

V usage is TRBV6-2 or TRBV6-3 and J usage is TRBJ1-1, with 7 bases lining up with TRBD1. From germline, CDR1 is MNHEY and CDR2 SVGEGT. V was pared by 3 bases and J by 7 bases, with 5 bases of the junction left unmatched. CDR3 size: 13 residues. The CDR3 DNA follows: TGTGCCAGCAGTTATGTGACAGGGAATGAAGCTTTCTTT. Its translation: CASSYVTGNEAFF.

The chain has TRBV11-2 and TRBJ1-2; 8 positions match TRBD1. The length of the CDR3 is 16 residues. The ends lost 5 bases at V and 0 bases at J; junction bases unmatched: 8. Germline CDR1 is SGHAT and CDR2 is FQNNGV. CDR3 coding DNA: TGTGCCAGCAGCCCCTGGGACAGGCAAACTAACTATGGCTACACCTTC. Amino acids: CASSPWDRQTNYGYTF. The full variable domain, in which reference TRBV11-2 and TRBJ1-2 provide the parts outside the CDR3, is EAGVAQSPRYKIIEKRQSVAFWCNPISGHATLYWYQQILGQGPKLLIQFQNNGVVDDSQLPKDRFSAERLKGVDSTLKIQPAKLEDSAVYLCASSPWDRQTNYGYTFGSGTRLTVV.

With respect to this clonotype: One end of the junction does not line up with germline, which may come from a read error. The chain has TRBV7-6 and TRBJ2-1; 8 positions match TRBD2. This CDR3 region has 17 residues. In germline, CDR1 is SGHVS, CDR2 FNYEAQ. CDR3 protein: CANSLTGLADFYNEQLF. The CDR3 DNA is TGTGCCAACAGCTTAACCGGACTAGCCGATTTCTACAATGAGCAGCTCTTC.

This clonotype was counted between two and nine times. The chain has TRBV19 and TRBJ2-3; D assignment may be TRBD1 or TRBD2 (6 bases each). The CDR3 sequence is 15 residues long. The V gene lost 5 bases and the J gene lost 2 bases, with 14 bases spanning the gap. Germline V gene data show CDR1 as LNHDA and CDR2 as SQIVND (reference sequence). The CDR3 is CASSVGGRHTDTQYF. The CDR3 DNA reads TGTGCCAGTAGTGTAGGGGGGCGGCACACAGATACGCAGTATTTT.

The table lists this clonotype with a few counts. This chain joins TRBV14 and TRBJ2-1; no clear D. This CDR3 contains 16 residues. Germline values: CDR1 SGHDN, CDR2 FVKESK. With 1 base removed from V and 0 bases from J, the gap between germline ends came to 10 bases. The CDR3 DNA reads TGTGCCAGCAGCCAAGGTCCAGCTTTCTCCTACAATGAGCAGTTCTTC. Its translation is CASSQGPAFSYNEQFF.

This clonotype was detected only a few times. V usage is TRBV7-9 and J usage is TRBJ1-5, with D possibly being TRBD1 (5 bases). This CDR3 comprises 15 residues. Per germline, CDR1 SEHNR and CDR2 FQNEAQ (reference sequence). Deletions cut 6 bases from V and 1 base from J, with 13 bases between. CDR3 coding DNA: TGTGCCAGCAGGTCAGCGGGGCCGAGCAATCAGCCCCAGCATTTT. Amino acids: CASRSAGPSNQPQHF.

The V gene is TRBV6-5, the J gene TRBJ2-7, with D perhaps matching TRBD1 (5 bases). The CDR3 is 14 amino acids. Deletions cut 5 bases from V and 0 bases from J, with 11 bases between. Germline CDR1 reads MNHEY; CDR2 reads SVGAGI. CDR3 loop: CASSQYRSSYEQYF. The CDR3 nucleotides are TGTGCCAGCAGTCAGTACAGGAGCTCCTACGAGCAGTACTTC.

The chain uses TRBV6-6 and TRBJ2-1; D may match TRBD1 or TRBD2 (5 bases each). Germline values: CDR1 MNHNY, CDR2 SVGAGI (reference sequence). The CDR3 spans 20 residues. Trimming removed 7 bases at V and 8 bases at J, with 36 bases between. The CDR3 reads CASTPFGWGSLGGNKDEQFF. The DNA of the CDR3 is TGTGCCAGCACCCCTTTCGGTTGGGGGTCACTTGGGGGAAATAAAGATGAGCAGTTCTTC.

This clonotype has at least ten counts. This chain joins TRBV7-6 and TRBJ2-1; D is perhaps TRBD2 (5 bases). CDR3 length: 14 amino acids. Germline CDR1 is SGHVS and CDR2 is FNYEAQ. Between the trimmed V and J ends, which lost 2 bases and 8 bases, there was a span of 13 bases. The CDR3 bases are TGTGCCAGCAGCTTAAAGCCCCCCGGGGATGAGCAGTTCTTC. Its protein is CASSLKPPGDEQFF.

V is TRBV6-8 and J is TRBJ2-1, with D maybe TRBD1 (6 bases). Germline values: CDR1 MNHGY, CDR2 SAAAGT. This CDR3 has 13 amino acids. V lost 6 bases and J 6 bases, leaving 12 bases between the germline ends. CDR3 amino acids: CASSPAQGNEQFF. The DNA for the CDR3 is TGTGCCAGCAGCCCCGCACAGGGCAATGAGCAGTTCTTC.

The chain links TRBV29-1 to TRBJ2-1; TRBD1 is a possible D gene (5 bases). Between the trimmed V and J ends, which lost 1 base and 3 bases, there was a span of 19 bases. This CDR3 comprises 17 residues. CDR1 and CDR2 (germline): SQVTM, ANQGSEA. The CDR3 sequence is CSVEGRPPGQVYNEQFF. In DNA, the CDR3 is TGCAGCGTTGAAGGACGTCCTCCAGGACAAGTCTACAATGAGCAGTTCTTC.

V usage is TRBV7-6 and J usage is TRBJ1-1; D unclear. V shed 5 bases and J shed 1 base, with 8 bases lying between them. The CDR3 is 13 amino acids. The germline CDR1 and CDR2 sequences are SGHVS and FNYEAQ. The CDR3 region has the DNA TGTGCCAGCAGCCACCCGCGGAACACTGAAGCTTTCTTT. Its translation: CASSHPRNTEAFF.

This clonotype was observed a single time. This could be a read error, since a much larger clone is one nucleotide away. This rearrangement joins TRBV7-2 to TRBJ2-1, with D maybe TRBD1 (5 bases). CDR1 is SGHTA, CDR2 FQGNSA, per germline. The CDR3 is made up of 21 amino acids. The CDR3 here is CANSLLNRQGQMLSSYNEQFF. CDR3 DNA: TGTGCCAACAGCTTATTGAATAGGCAGGGTCAAATGTTGAGCTCCTACAATGAGCAGTTCTTC.

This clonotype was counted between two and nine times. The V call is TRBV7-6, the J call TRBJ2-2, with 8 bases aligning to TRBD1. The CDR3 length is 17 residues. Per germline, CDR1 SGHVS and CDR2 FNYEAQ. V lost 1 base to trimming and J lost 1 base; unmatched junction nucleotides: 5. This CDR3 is CASSLERTGLNTGELFF. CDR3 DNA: TGTGCCAGCAGCTTAGAACGGACAGGGTTGAACACCGGGGAGCTGTTTTTT.

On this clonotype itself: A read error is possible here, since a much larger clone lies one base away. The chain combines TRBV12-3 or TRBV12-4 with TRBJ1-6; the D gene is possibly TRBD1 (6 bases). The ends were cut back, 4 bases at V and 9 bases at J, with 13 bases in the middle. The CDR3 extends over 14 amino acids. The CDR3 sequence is CASSYTGKGSPLHF. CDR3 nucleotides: TGTGCCAGCAGTTATACAGGGAAGGGTTCACCCCTCCACTTT.

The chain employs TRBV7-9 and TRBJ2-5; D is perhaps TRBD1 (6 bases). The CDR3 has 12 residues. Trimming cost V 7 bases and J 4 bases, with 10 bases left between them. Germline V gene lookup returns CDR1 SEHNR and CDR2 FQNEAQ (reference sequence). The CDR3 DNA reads TGTGCCAGCATCTCCAGGGGAGAGACCCAGTACTTC. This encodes CASISRGETQYF.

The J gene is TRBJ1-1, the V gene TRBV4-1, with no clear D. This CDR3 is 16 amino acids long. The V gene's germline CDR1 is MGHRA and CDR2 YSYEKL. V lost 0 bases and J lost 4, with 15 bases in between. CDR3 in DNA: TGCGCCAGCAGCCAAGATCCCCCTAGTTTGGGCACTGAAGCTTTCTTT. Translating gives CASSQDPPSLGTEAFF.

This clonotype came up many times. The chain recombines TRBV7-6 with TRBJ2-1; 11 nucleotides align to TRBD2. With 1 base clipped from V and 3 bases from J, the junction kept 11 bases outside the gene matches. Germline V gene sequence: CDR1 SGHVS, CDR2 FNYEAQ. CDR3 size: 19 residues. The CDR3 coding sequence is TGTGCCAGCAGCTTAGTTGCTAGCGGGGGGCTCTCTTACTACAATGAGCAGTTCTTC. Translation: CASSLVASGGLSYYNEQFF.

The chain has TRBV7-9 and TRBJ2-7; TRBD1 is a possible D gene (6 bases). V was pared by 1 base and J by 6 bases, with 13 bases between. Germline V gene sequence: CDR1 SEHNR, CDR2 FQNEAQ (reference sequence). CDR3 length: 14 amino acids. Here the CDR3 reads CASSLERDTGEQYV. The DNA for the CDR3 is TGTGCCAGCAGCTTAGAAAGGGACACCGGCGAGCAGTACGTC.

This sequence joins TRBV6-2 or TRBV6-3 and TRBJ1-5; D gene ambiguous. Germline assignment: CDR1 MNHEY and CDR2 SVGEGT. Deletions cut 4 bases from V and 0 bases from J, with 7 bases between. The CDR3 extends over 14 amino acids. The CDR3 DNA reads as TGTGCCAGCAGTTCATTGCATAGCAATCAGCCCCAGCATTTT. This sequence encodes CASSSLHSNQPQHF.